This T cell receptor (beta chain) was observed in a study of a mutant IDH1 vaccine in newly diagnosed glioma. Across the whole study: The treated group averaged around 40 years old and was roughly 60% male, approximately 40% female. Former treatment meant radiotherapy, temozolomide, or both; the majority had gotten both. The study, taken as a whole, reports: Across multiple MHC alleles, 93.3% of patients had vaccine-induced responses. Top-clonotype changes in peripheral T cells seemed unrelated to pseudoprogression.

About this clone: The antigen is not known.

Stated time point: baseline, week 1 (first vaccination visit). The treatment: pre-vaccination baseline after standard-of-care therapy. The CDR3 runs to 15 residues. V was pared by 5 bases and J by 3 bases, with 6 bases of the junction left unmatched. Germline-derived CDR1 and CDR2 are MNHEY and SVGAGI. Profiling relied on immunoSEQ multiplex PCR, and the TCRdb table lists in-frame clones only, not all of them. The sample yields 95,000 to 100,000 clones, approximately 90% seen once. The rearrangement joins TRBV6-5 to TRBJ2-2; 7 bases are a match to TRBD2. This sequence was found in a woman between 50 and 59 years old with glioma. The sample was PBMCs, taken from a glioma patient treated with radiotherapy, temozolomide or both. The CDR3 sequence: CASSPRLADTGELFF. The CDR3 DNA sequence: TGTGCCAGCAGTCCCAGACTAGCAGACACCGGGGAGCTGTTTTTT.